These 12 T cell receptor beta chains originate from one sample sequenced in a study of shared clonotypes between healthy human individuals. The naive CD8 subset, CD45RO-negative cells positively selected for CCR7, excluded terminally differentiated effector memory CD45RA+ cells. Measured with immunoSEQ multiplex PCR; TCRdb has only the in-frame clones, and not every one. The top ten clones hold more than 1.5% of a sample with about 1.9 million clones, about 94% of them seen once. Sequencing was carried out using naive CD8+ T cells from PBMCs. These receptors were obtained from a man between 18 and 35 years old in good health. Some clones in this sample may be carry-over from other donors' samples.

This rearrangement joins TRBV2 to TRBJ1-1; D uncertain. The CDR3 covers 15 residues. Looked up from germline, CDR1 is SNHLY and CDR2 is FYNNEI. V dropped 6 bases and J dropped 4 bases, with 18 bases sitting between them. The CDR3 coding sequence is TGTGCCAGCAGGTGGAGGGAGCTTGTGGGCACTGAAGCTTTCTTT. Protein sequence: CASRWRELVGTEAFF.

The chain links TRBV27 to TRBJ2-1; D gene unclear. Germline V gene lookup returns CDR1 MNHEY and CDR2 SMNVEV (reference sequence). The CDR3 spans 11 residues. Trimming shortened V by 3 bases and J by 12 bases, and 9 bases separated the two germline ends. In DNA, the CDR3 is TGTGCCAGCAGTTTCGGGTTAGCGCAGTTCTTC. Translated, it gives CASSFGLAQFF.

A note on this clone: The same CDR3 arises from other DNA sequences in this sample as well. The chain links TRBV28 to TRBJ1-2; D remains ambiguous. This CDR3 has 11 residues. Germline-derived CDR1 and CDR2 are MDHEN and SYDVKM. The germline V and J ends were trimmed by 6 bases and 2 bases, with 4 bases remaining between them. The CDR3 is CASSFNYGYTF. The CDR3 coding sequence is TGTGCCAGCAGCTTCAACTATGGCTACACCTTC.

The gene calls are TRBV28 and TRBJ2-2; D unclear. The CDR3 spans 14 residues. CDR1 and CDR2 from the germline V gene are MDHEN and SYDVKM. Trimming removed 6 bases from V and 1 base from J, with 9 bases in between. The CDR3 loop reads CASSPRENTGELFF. DNA for the CDR3: TGTGCCAGCAGCCCAAGGGAGAACACCGGGGAGCTGTTTTTT.

This chain joins TRBV7-9 and TRBJ2-1; 7 bases match TRBD1. The ends lost 3 bases at V and 6 bases at J; junction bases unmatched: 5. From germline, CDR1 is SEHNR and CDR2 FQNEAQ (reference sequence). The CDR3 runs to 14 residues. CDR3 in DNA: TGTGCCAGCAGCTTCCCTGACAGGGCCAATGAGCAGTTCTTC. Translated: CASSFPDRANEQFF.

In regard to this clone: The same CDR3 can be traced to other DNA sequences in this sample. V is TRBV28 and J is TRBJ2-3; D remains ambiguous. The V and J ends lost 2 bases and 6 bases respectively, with 9 bases between them. CDR3 length equals 13 residues. The V gene's germline CDR1 is MDHEN and CDR2 SYDVKM. The DNA of the CDR3 is TGTGCCAGCAGTTTAGGTTTCGGGGATACGCAGTATTTT. It yields the protein CASSLGFGDTQYF. Based on the CDR3 plus reference TRBV28 and TRBJ2-3, the full variable domain is DVKVTQSSRYLVKRTGEKVFLECVQDMDHENMFWYRQDPGLGLRLIYFSYDVKMKEKGDIPEGYSVSREKKERFSLILESASTNQTSMYLCASSLGFGDTQYFGPGTRLTVL.

The chain uses TRBV2 and TRBJ2-1, with 12 bases lining up with TRBD2. Germline CDR1 is SNHLY and CDR2 is FYNNEI. V gave up 5 bases and J gave up 9 bases; unmatched junction bases: 8. The length of the CDR3 is 15 residues. The CDR3 DNA is TGTGCCAGCAGTAGGACTAGCGGGATTTATGGTGAGCAGTTCTTC. This translates into CASSRTSGIYGEQFF.

The rearrangement links TRBV6-5 to TRBJ2-1, with TRBD2 identical over 11 bases. J gave up 8 bases and V 6 bases, and 6 bases lay outside the gene matches. The CDR3 contains 14 residues. CDR1 is MNHEY and CDR2 is SVGAGI in the germline V gene. The CDR3 is CASSAGLAVDEQFF. CDR3 DNA: TGTGCCAGCAGCGCGGGACTAGCGGTCGATGAGCAGTTCTTC.

The V and J genes are TRBV13 and TRBJ2-2; D remains ambiguous. From germline, CDR1 is PRHDT and CDR2 FYEKMQ (reference sequence). Trimming shortened V by 5 bases and J by 2 bases, and 6 bases separated the two germline ends. This CDR3 spans 13 amino acids. The CDR3, as DNA: TGTGCCAGCAGCCGCGGAAACACCGGGGAGCTGTTTTTT. Translation: CASSRGNTGELFF.

The V call is TRBV11-2, the J call TRBJ2-1; D unclear. V lost 3 bases and J 4 bases, leaving 10 bases between the germline ends. The CDR3 is 14 amino acids. Germline loops: CDR1 SGHAT, CDR2 FQNNGV. This chain's CDR3 is CASSLGLMYNEQFF. The CDR3 coding sequence is TGTGCCAGCAGCTTGGGCCTCATGTACAATGAGCAGTTCTTC. The entire variable domain, with the rest obtained from reference TRBV11-2 and TRBJ2-1, is as follows: EAGVAQSPRYKIIEKRQSVAFWCNPISGHATLYWYQQILGQGPKLLIQFQNNGVVDDSQLPKDRFSAERLKGVDSTLKIQPAKLEDSAVYLCASSLGLMYNEQFFGPGTRLTVL.

This clone showed up just a few times. A read error may produce the germline difference seen at one junction end. The gene calls are TRBV29-1 and TRBJ1-2; 7 nucleotides agree with TRBD1. Germline CDR1 and CDR2: SQVTM and ANQGSEA. CDR3 size: 8 residues. The CDR3 region is CSAEGQNF. CDR3 nucleotides: TGCAGCGCCGAGGGACAGAACTTC. The whole variable domain, filled in from reference TRBV29-1 and TRBJ1-2, reads SAVISQKPSRDICQRGTSLTIQCQVDSQVTMMFWYRQQPGQSLTLIATANQGSEATYESGFVIDKFPISRPNLTFSTLTVSNMSPEDSSIYLCSAEGQNFGSGTRLTVV.

The chain couples TRBV7-9 to TRBJ2-7, with 8 bases lining up with TRBD1. CDR1 SEHNR and CDR2 FQNEAQ come from the germline V gene (reference sequence). The CDR3 loop spans 12 amino acids. V was pared by 6 bases and J by 6 bases, with 4 bases of the junction left unmatched. The CDR3 sequence: CASRQGAGEQYF. The CDR3 DNA sequence: TGTGCCAGCAGGCAGGGGGCTGGCGAGCAGTACTTC. Supplemented by reference TRBV7-9 and TRBJ2-7, the full variable domain reads DTGVSQNPRHKITKRGQNVTFRCDPISEHNRLYWYRQTLGQGPEFLTYFQNEAQLEKSRLLSDRFSAERPKGSFSTLEIQRTEQGDSAMYLCASRQGAGEQYFGPGTRLTVT.